A single sample gave rise to the 13 T cell receptor beta chains below, sequenced in a study of T cell responses to AZD1222 COVID-19 vaccine (dated by TCRdb to 2020 to 2023). In light of the paper, this sample's time point label describes: about 28 days (+/-7) after the second vaccine dose. Explained via the paper, the treatment or condition label denotes: meningococcal conjugate vaccine given as trial control. Libraries were made using the immunoSEQ multiplex PCR assay. Sourced from immuneACCESS, this table was stored by TCRdb with only in-frame sequences that have V and J called. A share of the clones is absent; for the studies checked, an unresolved V gene accounts for under half, and the remainder has no known explanation. A total of approximately 180,000 clones appear in this sample, approximately 92% of them only once. The ten most abundant clones make up around 0.98% of the sample. The specimen was peripheral blood, collected 28 days after the second dose of the MenACWY control vaccine. These receptors originate from an adult who received the MenACWY meningococcal vaccine as a control.

This chain connects TRBV27 to TRBJ1-4; D is possibly TRBD1 (5 bases). Trimming shortened V by 5 bases and J by 4 bases, and 11 bases separated the two germline ends. Germline CDR1 MNHEY, CDR2 SMNVEV (reference sequence). This CDR3 spans 14 amino acids. This CDR3 reads CASSPWDGNEKLFF. The CDR3 DNA reads TGTGCCAGCAGTCCCTGGGACGGTAATGAAAAACTGTTTTTT.

This chain uses TRBV6-4 with TRBJ1-3, with D unclear. V lost 3 bases and J lost 0, with 18 bases in between. This CDR3 has 18 residues. The germline V gene has CDR1 MRHNA and CDR2 SNTAGT. DNA for the CDR3: TGTGCCAGCAGTGAGAGCCCTTGGGCCCTAGGCTCTGGAAACACCATATATTTT. It codes for CASSESPWALGSGNTIYF.

CDR3 DNA: TGTGCCAGCAGCCCCGACGGCGGGGGTTCCTATGGCTACACCTTC. It specifies CASSPDGGGSYGYTF. This chain connects TRBV3-1 (or the pseudogene TRBV3-2) to TRBJ1-2; possible D gene TRBD1, 5 bases. Germline CDR1 reads LGHDT; CDR2 reads YNNKEL (reference sequence). This CDR3 has 15 residues. The ends were cut back, 4 bases at V and 4 bases at J, with 16 bases in the middle.

The genes are TRBV30 and TRBJ2-4, with D unclear. The CDR3 sequence is 15 residues long. V lost 1 base and J 1 base, leaving 11 bases between the germline ends. CDR1 and CDR2 from the germline V gene are GTSNPN and SVGIG (reference sequence). Written as DNA, the CDR3 is TGTGCCTGGAGTGAGCGTCCCCACGCCAAAAACATTCAGTACTTC. As protein: CAWSERPHAKNIQYF.

This chain links TRBV7-2 with TRBJ1-5; tentatively, D is TRBD1 (6 bases). The CDR3 length is 15 residues. Germline values: CDR1 SGHTA, CDR2 FQGNSA. V shed 5 bases and J shed 5 bases, with 16 bases lying between them. CDR3 nucleotides: TGTGCCAGCAGCCTAATCGGACAGCCGGATCAGCCCCAGCATTTT. This codes for CASSLIGQPDQPQHF.

The chain employs TRBV2 and TRBJ1-2; TRBD1 might be the D (5 bases). Trimming took 3 bases from V and 4 from J, leaving 6 bases between them. This CDR3 is built from 12 residues. Germline V CDR1 and CDR2: SNHLY, FYNNEI. The CDR3 DNA is TGTGCCAGCAGTGATGGGGCCTATGGCTACACCTTC. Encoded protein: CASSDGAYGYTF.

The chain has TRBV27 and TRBJ2-2; D may be TRBD2 (5 bases). This CDR3 is 14 amino acids long. The V gene lost 4 bases and the J gene lost 1 base, with 7 bases spanning the gap. Germline V gene sequence: CDR1 MNHEY, CDR2 SMNVEV (reference sequence). The CDR3 sequence is CASSSSGNTGELFF. In DNA form, the CDR3 reads TGTGCCAGCAGTTCAAGCGGGAACACCGGGGAGCTGTTTTTT.

The chain recombines TRBV7-9 with TRBJ1-4; tentative D call: TRBD1 (6 bases). The germline V and J ends were trimmed by 6 bases and 4 bases, with 15 bases remaining between them. The germline V gene has CDR1 SEHNR and CDR2 FQNEAQ (reference sequence). The CDR3 totals 15 residues. CDR3 sequence reads: CASRPQGQVNEKLFF. CDR3 bases: TGTGCCAGCAGACCCCAGGGACAAGTTAATGAAAAACTGTTTTTT.

The rearrangement links TRBV9 to TRBJ1-1; D gene uncertain. V dropped 4 bases and J dropped 4 bases, with 14 bases sitting between them. The CDR3 is 14 amino acids. Germline-derived CDR1 and CDR2 are SGDLS and YYNGEE. The CDR3 nucleotides read TGTGCCAGCAGCCCCTTAGGAAGCGCCACTGAAGCTTTCTTT. It translates to CASSPLGSATEAFF.

The genes are TRBV19 and TRBJ1-1; D unresolved. Germline V CDR1 and CDR2: LNHDA, SQIVND (reference sequence). The CDR3 runs to 11 residues. V was shortened by 3 bases and J by 12 bases, with 11 bases between the two germline ends. The chain's CDR3 is CASSISPIPFF. The CDR3 coding sequence is TGTGCCAGTAGTATCTCCCCGATACCTTTCTTT.

V gene TRBV18 combines with J gene TRBJ2-1; perhaps TRBD2 as D (5 bases). Per the germline V gene, CDR1 is KGHSH and CDR2 is LQKENI. The CDR3 consists of 12 residues. The V end was cut by 5 bases, the J end by 10 bases, with 12 bases between. Here the CDR3 reads CASSERVAEQFF. Here the CDR3 DNA reads TGTGCCAGCTCAGAAAGGGTAGCGGAGCAGTTCTTC.

V is TRBV6-2 or TRBV6-3 and J is TRBJ1-1, with D perhaps TRBD1 (6 bases). V was trimmed by 5 bases and J by 2 bases, leaving 12 bases between them. The length of the CDR3 is 14 residues. Germline CDR1 reads MNHEY; CDR2 reads SVGEGT. CDR3: CASSPGTQNTEAFF. CDR3 coding DNA: TGTGCCAGCAGTCCCGGGACACAAAACACTGAAGCTTTCTTT.

This clone was recorded once. V and J are TRBV5-1 and TRBJ1-4; no firm D call. Germline CDR1 reads SGHRS; CDR2 reads YFSETQ. V lost 5 bases, J lost 0 bases, and 11 bases lay in between. The CDR3 spans 15 residues. The CDR3 DNA reads TGCGCCAGCAGACGCGACGGTGCAACTAATGAAAAACTGTTTTTT. Amino acids: CASRRDGATNEKLFF.